These 5 T cell receptor beta chains were sequenced from one sample in a study. TCRdb recomputed calls from the RT-PCR reads with MiXCR, one row per CDR3 protein. The profile shows about 680,000 distinct CDR3 sequences, 11% to 15% of them singletons. Sequences were obtained from memory CD4+ T cells from blood. The source of these receptors is a female donor in good health, serving as a healthy control.

This clonotype came up a few times. The rearrangement joins TRBV9 to TRBJ1-2, with 7 bases aligning to TRBD1. The germline V gene has CDR1 SGDLS and CDR2 YYNGEE. The junction had 10 bases not matched to a gene; V was cut back by 3 bases and J by 8 bases. This CDR3 comprises 14 residues. As DNA, the CDR3 is TGTGCCAGCAGCGATGGTTACAGGGGTAGCGGCTACACCTTC. The encoded protein is CASSDGYRGSGYTF.

CDR3 protein: CASSSGQHMNTEAFF. As DNA, the CDR3 is TGTGCCAGCAGCTCCGGACAGCATATGAACACTGAAGCTTTCTTT. The chain carries TRBV7-2 and TRBJ1-1; D is possibly TRBD1 (6 bases). The CDR3 runs 15 residues. Trimming shortened V by 4 bases and J by 0 bases, and 12 bases separated the two germline ends. Germline V gene sequence: CDR1 SGHTA, CDR2 FQGNSA.

In its sample, this clonotype was seen a few times. The genes are TRBV5-6 and TRBJ2-3; D is ambiguous. In germline, CDR1 is SGHDT, CDR2 YYEEEE. The V gene lost 0 bases and the J gene lost 5 bases, with 16 bases spanning the gap. This CDR3 spans 16 amino acids. DNA for the CDR3: TGTGCCAGCAGCTTGGCCCTGCCAGCTTCCGTAGATACGCAGTATTTT. This sequence encodes CASSLALPASVDTQYF.

The chain has TRBV21-1 and TRBJ2-1; the table's D call, TRBD2, has no DNA check behind it. TRBV21-1 constitutes a pseudogene. The CDR3 runs to 17 residues. The CDR3, as DNA: TGTGCCAGCGGACTAATAAGCGAAAACACCGTCTACAATGAGCAGTTCTTC. Protein product: CASGLISENTVYNEQFF.

This clonotype was seen more than once but under ten times. The chain uses TRBV28 and TRBJ2-7; D remains unclear. The CDR3 loop spans 14 amino acids. V dropped 8 bases and J dropped 5 bases, with 19 bases sitting between them. The germline V gene has CDR1 MDHEN and CDR2 SYDVKM. This CDR3 is CASHPPAGPHEQYF. The DNA of the CDR3 is TGTGCCAGCCATCCACCCGCAGGTCCCCACGAGCAGTACTTC.